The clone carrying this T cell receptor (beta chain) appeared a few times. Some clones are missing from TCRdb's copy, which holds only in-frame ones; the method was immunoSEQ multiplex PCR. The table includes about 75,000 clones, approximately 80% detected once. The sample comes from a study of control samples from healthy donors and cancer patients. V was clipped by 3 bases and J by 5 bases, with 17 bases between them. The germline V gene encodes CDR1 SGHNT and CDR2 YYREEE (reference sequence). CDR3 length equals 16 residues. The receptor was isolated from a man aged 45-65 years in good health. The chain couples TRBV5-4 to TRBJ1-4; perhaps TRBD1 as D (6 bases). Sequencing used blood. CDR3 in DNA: TGTGCCAGCAGCTCGCTGAGGGGGGCAGAGAATGAAAAACTGTTTTTT. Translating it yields CASSSLRGAENEKLFF.